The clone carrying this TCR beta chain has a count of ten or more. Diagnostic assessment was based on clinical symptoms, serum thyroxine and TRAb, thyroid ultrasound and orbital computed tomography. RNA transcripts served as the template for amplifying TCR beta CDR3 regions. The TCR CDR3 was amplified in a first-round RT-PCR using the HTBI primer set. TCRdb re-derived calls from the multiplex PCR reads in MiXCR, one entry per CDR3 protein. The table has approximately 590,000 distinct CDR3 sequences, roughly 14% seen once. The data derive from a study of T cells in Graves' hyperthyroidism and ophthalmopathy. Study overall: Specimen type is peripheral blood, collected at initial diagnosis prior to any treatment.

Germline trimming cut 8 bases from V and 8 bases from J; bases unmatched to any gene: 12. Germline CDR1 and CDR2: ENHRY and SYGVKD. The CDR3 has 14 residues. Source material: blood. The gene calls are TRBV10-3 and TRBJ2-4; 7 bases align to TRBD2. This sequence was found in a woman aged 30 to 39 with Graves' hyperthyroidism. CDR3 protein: CAIADGRTRDIQYF. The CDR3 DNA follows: TGTGCCATCGCCGATGGGAGGACTAGGGACATTCAGTACTTC.